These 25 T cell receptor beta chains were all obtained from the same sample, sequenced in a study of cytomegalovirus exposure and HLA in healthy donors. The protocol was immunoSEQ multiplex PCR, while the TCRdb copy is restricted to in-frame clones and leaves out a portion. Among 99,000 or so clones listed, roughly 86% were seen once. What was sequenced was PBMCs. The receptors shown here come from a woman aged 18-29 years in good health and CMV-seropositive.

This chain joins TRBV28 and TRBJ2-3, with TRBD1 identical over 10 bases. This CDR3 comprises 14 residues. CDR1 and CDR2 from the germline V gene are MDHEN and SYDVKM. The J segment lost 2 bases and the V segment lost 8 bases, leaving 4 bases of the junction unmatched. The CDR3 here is CASGGQGLTDTQYF. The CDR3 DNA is TGTGCCAGCGGGGGACAGGGGCTCACAGATACGCAGTATTTT.

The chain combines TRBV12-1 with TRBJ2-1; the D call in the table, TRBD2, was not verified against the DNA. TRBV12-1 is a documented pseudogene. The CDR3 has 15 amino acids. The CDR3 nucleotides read TGTGCCAGCAGCTTCCGGACTCCCGAATTGGGTGAGCAGTTCTTC. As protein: CASSFRTPELGEQFF.

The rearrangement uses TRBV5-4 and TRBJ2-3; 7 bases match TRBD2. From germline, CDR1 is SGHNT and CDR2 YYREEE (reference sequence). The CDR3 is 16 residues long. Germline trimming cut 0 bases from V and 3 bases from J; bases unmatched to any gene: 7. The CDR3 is CASSLAPAGSTDTQYF. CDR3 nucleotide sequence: TGTGCCAGCAGCTTGGCCCCAGCGGGAAGTACAGATACGCAGTATTTT.

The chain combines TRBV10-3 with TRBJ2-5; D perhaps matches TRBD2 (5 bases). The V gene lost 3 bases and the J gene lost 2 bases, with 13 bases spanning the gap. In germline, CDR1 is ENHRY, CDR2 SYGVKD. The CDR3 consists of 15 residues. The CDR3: CAISDSGSEQETQYF. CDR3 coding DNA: TGTGCCATCAGTGATTCGGGGTCTGAACAAGAGACCCAGTACTTC.

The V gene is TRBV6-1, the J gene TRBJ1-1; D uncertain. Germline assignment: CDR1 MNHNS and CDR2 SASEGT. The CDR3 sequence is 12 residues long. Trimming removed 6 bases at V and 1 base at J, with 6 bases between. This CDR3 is CASRTTNTEAFF. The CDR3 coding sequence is TGTGCCAGCAGGACAACGAACACTGAAGCTTTCTTT.

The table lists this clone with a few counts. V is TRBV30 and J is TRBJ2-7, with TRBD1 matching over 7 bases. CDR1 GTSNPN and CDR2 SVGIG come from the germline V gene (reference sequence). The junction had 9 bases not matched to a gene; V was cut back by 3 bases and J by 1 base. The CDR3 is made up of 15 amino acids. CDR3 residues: CAWRGGPSPSYEQYF. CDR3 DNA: TGTGCCTGGAGAGGGGGCCCATCACCGTCCTACGAGCAGTACTTC.

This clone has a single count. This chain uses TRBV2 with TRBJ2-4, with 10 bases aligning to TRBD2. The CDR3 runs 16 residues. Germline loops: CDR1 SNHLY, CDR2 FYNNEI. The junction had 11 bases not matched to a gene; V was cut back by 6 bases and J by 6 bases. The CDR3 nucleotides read TGTGCCAGCAGGCCCCTAGCGGGGGCGGACTCAAACATTCAGTACTTC. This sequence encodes CASRPLAGADSNIQYF.

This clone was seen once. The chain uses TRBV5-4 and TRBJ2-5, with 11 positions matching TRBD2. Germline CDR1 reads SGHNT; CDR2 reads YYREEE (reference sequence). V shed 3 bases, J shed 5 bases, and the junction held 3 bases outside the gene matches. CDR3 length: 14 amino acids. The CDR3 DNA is TGTGCCAGCAGCTATCGGACTAGCGGGGAGACCCAGTACTTC. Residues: CASSYRTSGETQYF.

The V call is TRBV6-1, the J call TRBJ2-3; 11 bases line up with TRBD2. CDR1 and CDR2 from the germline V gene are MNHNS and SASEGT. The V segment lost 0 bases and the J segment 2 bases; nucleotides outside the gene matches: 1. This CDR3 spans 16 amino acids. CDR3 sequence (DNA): TGTGCCAGCAGTGAAGCTAGCGGGGGGGCCACAGATACGCAGTATTTT. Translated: CASSEASGGATDTQYF.

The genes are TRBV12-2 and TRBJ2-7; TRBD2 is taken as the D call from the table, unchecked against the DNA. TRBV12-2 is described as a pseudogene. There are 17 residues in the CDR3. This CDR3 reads CASRSIRRTRDSYEQYF. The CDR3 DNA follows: TGTGCAAGTCGCTCCATACGACGGACTAGGGACTCCTACGAGCAGTACTTC.

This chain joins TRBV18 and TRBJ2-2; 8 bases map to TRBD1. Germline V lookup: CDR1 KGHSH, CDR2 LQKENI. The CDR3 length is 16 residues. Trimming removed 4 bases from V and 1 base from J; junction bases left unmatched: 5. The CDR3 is CASSLTGTGNTGELFF. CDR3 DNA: TGTGCCAGCTCACTAACCGGGACAGGGAACACCGGGGAGCTGTTTTTT.

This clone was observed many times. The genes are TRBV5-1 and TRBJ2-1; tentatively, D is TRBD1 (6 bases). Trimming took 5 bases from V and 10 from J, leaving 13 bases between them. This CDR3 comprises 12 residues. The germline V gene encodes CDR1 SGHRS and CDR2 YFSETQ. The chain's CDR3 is CASRLGQGEQFF. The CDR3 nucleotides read TGCGCCAGCAGACTGGGACAAGGCGAGCAGTTCTTC. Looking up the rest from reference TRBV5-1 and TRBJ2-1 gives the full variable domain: KAGVTQTPRYLIKTRGQQVTLSCSPISGHRSVSWYQQTPGQGLQFLFEYFSETQRNKGNFPGRFSGRQFSNSRSEMNVSTLELGDSALYLCASRLGQGEQFFGPGTRLTVL.

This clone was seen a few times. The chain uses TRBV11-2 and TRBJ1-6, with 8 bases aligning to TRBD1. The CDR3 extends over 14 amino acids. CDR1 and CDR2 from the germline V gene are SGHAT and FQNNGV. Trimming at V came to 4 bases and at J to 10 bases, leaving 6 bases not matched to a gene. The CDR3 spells CASSYGQGGSPLHF. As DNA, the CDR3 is TGTGCCAGCAGCTACGGACAGGGAGGATCACCCCTCCACTTT.

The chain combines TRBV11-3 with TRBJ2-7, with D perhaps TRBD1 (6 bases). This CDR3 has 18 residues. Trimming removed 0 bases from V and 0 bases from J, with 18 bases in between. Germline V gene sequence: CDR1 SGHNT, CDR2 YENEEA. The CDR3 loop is CASSLEVQGRYSSYEQYF. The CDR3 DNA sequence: TGTGCCAGCAGCTTAGAGGTTCAGGGGAGATACAGCTCCTACGAGCAGTACTTC.

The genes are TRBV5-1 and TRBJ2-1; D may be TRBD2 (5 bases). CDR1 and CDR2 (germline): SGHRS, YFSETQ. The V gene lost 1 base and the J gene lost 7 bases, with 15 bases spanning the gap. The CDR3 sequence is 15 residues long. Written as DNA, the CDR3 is TGCGCCAGCAGCTTGAGCGGATTCCTACGGAATGAGCAGTTCTTC. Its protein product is CASSLSGFLRNEQFF.

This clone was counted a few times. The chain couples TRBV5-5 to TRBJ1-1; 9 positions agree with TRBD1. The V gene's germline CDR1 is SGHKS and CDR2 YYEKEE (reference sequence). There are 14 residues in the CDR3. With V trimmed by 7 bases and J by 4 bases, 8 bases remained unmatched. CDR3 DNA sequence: TGTGCCAGCGACCAACAGGGGGCGGCCACTGAAGCTTTCTTT. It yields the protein CASDQQGAATEAFF.

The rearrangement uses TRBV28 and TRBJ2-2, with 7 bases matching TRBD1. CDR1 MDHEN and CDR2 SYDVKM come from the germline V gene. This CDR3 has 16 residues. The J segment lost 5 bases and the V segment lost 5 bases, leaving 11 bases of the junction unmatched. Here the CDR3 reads CASSLERQGWTGELFF. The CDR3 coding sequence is TGTGCCAGCAGTCTCGAACGACAGGGTTGGACCGGGGAGCTGTTTTTT.

The CDR3 reads CASSSSFGQGYEQYF. CDR3 nucleotides: TGTGCCAGCAGCTCTTCGTTCGGACAGGGATACGAGCAGTACTTC. The chain couples TRBV7-9 to TRBJ2-7, with 8 bases matching TRBD1. V lost 4 bases and J lost 4; bases outside the gene matches: 9. CDR3 length equals 15 residues. Per germline, CDR1 SEHNR and CDR2 FQNEAQ (reference sequence).

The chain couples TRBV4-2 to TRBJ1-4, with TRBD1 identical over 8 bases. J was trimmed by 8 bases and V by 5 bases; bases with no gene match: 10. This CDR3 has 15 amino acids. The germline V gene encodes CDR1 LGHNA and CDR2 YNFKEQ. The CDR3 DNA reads TGTGCCAGCAGCTTTACGACAGGGGTAGAGGAAAAACTGTTTTTT. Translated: CASSFTTGVEEKLFF.

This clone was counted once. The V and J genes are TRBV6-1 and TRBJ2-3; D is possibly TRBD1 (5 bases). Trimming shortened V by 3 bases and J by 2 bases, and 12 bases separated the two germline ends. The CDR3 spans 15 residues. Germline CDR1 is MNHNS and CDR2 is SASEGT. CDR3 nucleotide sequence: TGTGCCAGCAGTGACTACAGGCAGAACACAGATACGCAGTATTTT. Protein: CASSDYRQNTDTQYF.

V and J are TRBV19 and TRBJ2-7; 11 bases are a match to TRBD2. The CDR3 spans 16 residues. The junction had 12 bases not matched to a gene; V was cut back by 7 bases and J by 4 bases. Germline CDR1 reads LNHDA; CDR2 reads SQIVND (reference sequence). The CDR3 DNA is TGTGCCAGTACTGGCCTAGCGGGAGGAGGGAGATACGAGCAGTACTTC. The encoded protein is CASTGLAGGGRYEQYF.

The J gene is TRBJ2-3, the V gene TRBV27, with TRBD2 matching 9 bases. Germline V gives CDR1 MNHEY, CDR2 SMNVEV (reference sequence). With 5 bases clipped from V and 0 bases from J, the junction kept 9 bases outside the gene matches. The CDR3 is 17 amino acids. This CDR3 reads CASSPLSGLASTDTQYF. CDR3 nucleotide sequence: TGTGCCAGCAGTCCATTGTCCGGACTAGCGAGCACAGATACGCAGTATTTT.

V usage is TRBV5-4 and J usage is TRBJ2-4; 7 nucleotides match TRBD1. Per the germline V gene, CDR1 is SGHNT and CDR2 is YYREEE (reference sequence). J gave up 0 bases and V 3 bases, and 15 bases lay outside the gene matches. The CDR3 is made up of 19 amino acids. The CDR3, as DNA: TGTGCCAGCAGCTCGTTACAGGGGCGAACCACAATAGCCAAAAACATTCAGTACTTC. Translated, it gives CASSSLQGRTTIAKNIQYF.

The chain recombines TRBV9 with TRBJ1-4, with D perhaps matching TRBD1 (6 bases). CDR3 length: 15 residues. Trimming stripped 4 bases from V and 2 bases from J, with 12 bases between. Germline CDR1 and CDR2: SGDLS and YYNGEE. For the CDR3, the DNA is TGTGCCAGCAGCAGAGGGGGTGTCACTAATGAAAAACTGTTTTTT. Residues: CASSRGGVTNEKLFF.

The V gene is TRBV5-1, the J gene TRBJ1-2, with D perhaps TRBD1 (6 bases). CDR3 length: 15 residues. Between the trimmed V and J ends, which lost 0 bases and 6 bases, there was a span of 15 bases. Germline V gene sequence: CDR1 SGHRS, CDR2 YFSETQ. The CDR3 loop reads CASSLGGVRQDGYTF. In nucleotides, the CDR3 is TGCGCCAGCAGCTTGGGGGGAGTCCGACAGGATGGCTACACCTTC.